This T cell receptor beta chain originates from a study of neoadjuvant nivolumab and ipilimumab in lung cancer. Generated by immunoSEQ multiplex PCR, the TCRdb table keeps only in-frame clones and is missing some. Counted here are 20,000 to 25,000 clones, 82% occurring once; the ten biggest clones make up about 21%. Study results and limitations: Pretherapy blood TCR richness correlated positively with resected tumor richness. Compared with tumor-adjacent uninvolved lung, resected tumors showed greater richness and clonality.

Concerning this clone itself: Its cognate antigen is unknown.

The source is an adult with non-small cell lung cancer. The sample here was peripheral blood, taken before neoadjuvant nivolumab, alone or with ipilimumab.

In nucleotides, the CDR3 is TGTGCCAGCAGCCAGAATGGACAGGGATACGAGCAGTACTTC. Amino acids: CASSQNGQGYEQYF. V gene TRBV4-2 combines with J gene TRBJ2-7, with 8 bases identical to TRBD1. Germline CDR1 reads LGHNA; CDR2 reads YNFKEQ. Trimming cost V 3 bases and J 4 bases; bases outside gene matches: 5. The CDR3 runs 14 residues.